A single sample gave rise to the 23 T cell receptor beta chains below, sequenced in a study of T cell repertoires in cytomegalovirus infection. Antigens of these TCRs are unknown. One entry per CDR3 protein, called by TCRdb with MiXCR from the reads. The sample contains roughly 350,000 distinct CDR3 sequences, about a third of which appear only once. The starting material was cultured PBMCs, obtained from culture after CMV antigen stimulation. All receptors derive from a human donor in good health (CMV status not recorded). Some clones in this sample may be carry-over from other donors' samples.

The chain is built from TRBV2 and TRBJ1-4; TRBD1 matches 8 bases. The V and J ends lost 6 bases and 7 bases, in that order; junction bases with no gene match: 4. Germline lookup yields CDR1 SNHLY and CDR2 FYNNEI. This CDR3 region has 13 residues. CDR3 in DNA: TGTGCCAGCAGGATCGACAGGGGTGAAAAACTGTTTTTT. This gives the protein CASRIDRGEKLFF.

This clonotype occurred many times. The rearrangement joins TRBV7-8 to TRBJ1-4; D not certain. The CDR3 has 16 amino acids. Trimming removed 5 bases at V and 3 bases at J, with 16 bases between. CDR1 and CDR2 (germline): SGHVS, FQNEAQ. CDR3 sequence: CASSLNPGGANEKLFF. CDR3 in DNA: TGTGCCAGCAGCCTAAACCCCGGCGGGGCTAATGAAAAACTGTTTTTT.

In its sample, this clonotype was seen a few times. This chain links TRBV7-2 with TRBJ2-5; 8 nucleotides match TRBD2. The CDR3 loop spans 15 amino acids. CDR1 is SGHTA, CDR2 FQGNSA, per germline. V was clipped by 5 bases and J by 4 bases; unmatched bases: 9. Here the CDR3 reads CASSRSGNYLETQYF. The CDR3 coding sequence is TGTGCCAGCAGCCGTAGCGGGAACTATCTAGAGACCCAGTACTTC.

This clonotype was seen more than once but under ten times. The rearrangement links TRBV12-3 or TRBV12-4 to TRBJ2-3, with 11 positions matching TRBD2. CDR3 length: 18 residues. The ends lost 2 bases at V and 4 bases at J; junction bases unmatched: 11. CDR3 DNA sequence: TGTGCCAGCAGTTTATTGGGGGTGGGGACTAGCGGAGCAGATACGCAGTATTTT. Amino acids: CASSLLGVGTSGADTQYF.

Ten or more counts support this clonotype. The chain links TRBV7-2 to TRBJ2-3; possibly TRBD1 for D (6 bases). The ends were cut back, 4 bases at V and 2 bases at J, with 13 bases in the middle. The CDR3 length is 15 residues. Germline assignment: CDR1 SGHTA and CDR2 FQGNSA. CDR3 amino acids: CASSSRVGATDTQYF. The CDR3, as DNA: TGTGCCAGCAGCTCGAGGGTGGGGGCCACAGATACGCAGTATTTT.

This clonotype has more than one count but fewer than ten. The V call is TRBV4-2, the J call TRBJ2-5, with a possible D match to TRBD2 (6 bases). Germline CDR1 is LGHNA and CDR2 is YNFKEQ. V was clipped by 0 bases and J by 5 bases, with 16 bases between them. The CDR3 loop spans 16 amino acids. The CDR3 bases are TGTGCCAGCAGCCAAGATAGGTCGGGGGAGAGGGAGACCCAGTACTTC. Protein: CASSQDRSGERETQYF.

This sequence joins TRBV7-6 and TRBJ1-1; D ambiguous. Per the germline V gene, CDR1 is SGHVS and CDR2 is FNYEAQ. V dropped 5 bases and J dropped 6 bases, with 16 bases sitting between them. The CDR3 loop spans 14 amino acids. In nucleotides, the CDR3 is TGTGCCAGCAGCCTGATGAGTGGCGTCCCTGAAGCTTTCTTT. This encodes CASSLMSGVPEAFF. Using reference TRBV7-6 and TRBJ1-1 for the parts outside the CDR3, the full variable domain is GAGVSQSPRYKVTKRGQDVALRCDPISGHVSLYWYRQALGQGPEFLTYFNYEAQQDKSGLPNDRFSAERPEGSISTLTIQRTEQRDSAMYRCASSLMSGVPEAFFGQGTRLTVV.

The chain carries TRBV6-1 and TRBJ1-4, with TRBD1 matching 8 bases. From germline, CDR1 is MNHNS and CDR2 SASEGT. Trimming took 8 bases from V and 7 from J; bases not matched to a gene: 9. The CDR3 is 14 amino acids. The CDR3 loop reads CASGRDRGGEKLFF. DNA for the CDR3: TGTGCCAGCGGGAGAGACAGGGGTGGTGAAAAACTGTTTTTT.

The chain uses TRBV5-7 and TRBJ2-1; 10 nucleotides line up with TRBD1. TRBV5-7 carries the ORF label, with uncertain function. The ends lost 3 bases at V and 9 bases at J; junction bases unmatched: 9. This CDR3 has 15 amino acids. The CDR3 coding sequence is TGTGCCAGCAGCTCACCCGGGACAGGGGATGGTGAGCAGTTCTTC. It specifies CASSSPGTGDGEQFF.

This clonotype was detected many times. The chain carries TRBV7-2 and TRBJ2-1; D gene unclear. The CDR3 is 16 residues long. Trimming cost V 5 bases and J 4 bases, with 18 bases left between them. CDR1 is SGHTA and CDR2 is FQGNSA in the germline V gene. CDR3 nucleotide sequence: TGTGCCAGCAGCCGACGAACTTCAGAAGTATACAATGAGCAGTTCTTC. Its protein product is CASSRRTSEVYNEQFF.

Worth noting for this clonotype: This is likely a read error, given that the CDR3 carries no conserved phenylalanine or tryptophan at its end. This chain links TRBV6-2 or TRBV6-3 with TRBJ1-1, with 7 positions matching TRBD1. The CDR3 covers 17 residues. The J segment lost 4 bases and the V segment lost 0 bases, leaving 11 bases of the junction unmatched. Germline-derived CDR1 and CDR2 are MNHEY and SVGEGT. The CDR3 reads CASSYSRGRGGFTEAFV. The CDR3 DNA reads as TGTGCCAGCAGTTACTCGAGGGGGCGAGGGGGTTTCACTGAAGCTTTCGTT.

This clonotype was picked up many times. The chain employs TRBV7-8 and TRBJ1-2; D is unresolved. Germline CDR1 is SGHVS and CDR2 is FQNEAQ. Trimming left V 1 base short and J 8 bases short, with 14 bases between. The CDR3 length is 14 residues. The CDR3 spells CASSLESPPRGYTF. DNA of the CDR3: TGTGCCAGCAGCTTAGAATCCCCCCCGAGGGGCTACACCTTC.

The chain carries TRBV7-8 and TRBJ2-7; possibly TRBD2 for D (5 bases). Germline CDR1 and CDR2: SGHVS and FQNEAQ. This CDR3 contains 13 residues. V was shortened by 5 bases and J by 4 bases, with 12 bases between the two germline ends. As DNA, the CDR3 is TGTGCCAGCAGCCCTAGAGGGAATTACGAGCAGTACTTC. It specifies CASSPRGNYEQYF.

This clonotype was observed a handful of times. This rearrangement joins TRBV28 to TRBJ2-7; D is possibly TRBD2 (5 bases). CDR1 is MDHEN and CDR2 is SYDVKM in the germline V gene. CDR3 length: 14 residues. Trimming removed 7 bases from V and 4 bases from J, with 17 bases in between. As DNA, the CDR3 is TGTGCCAGCACCCAGGCGGGCCGAAGATACGAGCAGTACTTC. It codes for CASTQAGRRYEQYF.

This clonotype has only a few counts. The V and J genes are TRBV7-2 and TRBJ2-7; no firm D call. This CDR3 contains 15 residues. Trimming removed 2 bases at V and 1 base at J, with 12 bases between. Germline V gene lookup returns CDR1 SGHTA and CDR2 FQGNSA. The DNA for the CDR3 is TGTGCCAGCAGCTTATCGGTAGACAAGTCCTACGAGCAGTACTTC. This encodes CASSLSVDKSYEQYF.

This rearrangement joins TRBV11-2 to TRBJ2-3, with 11 bases fitting TRBD1. With V trimmed by 11 bases and J by 3 bases, 4 bases remained unmatched. The CDR3 is made up of 13 amino acids. The germline V gene has CDR1 SGHAT and CDR2 FQNNGV. CDR3 sequence: CAGDRGETDTQYF. The CDR3 bases are TGTGCCGGGGACAGGGGGGAGACAGATACGCAGTATTTT.

This chain joins TRBV4-3 and TRBJ2-3; D remains ambiguous. Germline-derived CDR1 and CDR2 are LGHNA and YSLEER. This CDR3 comprises 14 residues. V was trimmed by 3 bases and J by 4 bases, leaving 11 bases between them. The CDR3 DNA reads as TGCGCCAGCAGCCATGAGAGTGGCTCAGATACGCAGTATTTT. Translating gives CASSHESGSDTQYF.

The V and J genes are TRBV20-1 and TRBJ2-7, with 14 bases fitting TRBD2. This CDR3 contains 18 residues. The germline V gene encodes CDR1 DFQATT and CDR2 SNEGSKA (reference sequence). Trimming at V came to 0 bases and at J to 0 bases, leaving 7 bases not matched to a gene. The CDR3 DNA reads as TGCAGTGCTAGAGATCCGAGACTAGCGGGAGGGAGCTCCTACGAGCAGTACTTC. The encoded protein is CSARDPRLAGGSSYEQYF.

The chain combines TRBV20-1 with TRBJ2-7, with 8 bases that match TRBD1. The CDR3 is 14 amino acids. Germline CDR1 and CDR2: DFQATT and SNEGSKA (reference sequence). Trimming took 5 bases from V and 3 from J; bases not matched to a gene: 9. CDR3 protein: CSARPGQGIYEQYF. The CDR3 region has the DNA TGCAGTGCTCGACCTGGACAGGGTATCTACGAGCAGTACTTC.

This clonotype came up a few times. The rearrangement links TRBV7-2 to TRBJ2-2, with D unclear. CDR1 is SGHTA and CDR2 is FQGNSA in the germline V gene. This CDR3 has 14 residues. Trimming took 5 bases from V and 7 from J, leaving 14 bases between them. CDR3: CASSLQLKGGELFF. The CDR3 DNA follows: TGTGCCAGCAGCCTACAACTGAAGGGCGGGGAGCTGTTTTTT.

This clonotype was counted a few times. This chain connects TRBV2 to TRBJ2-3, with 11 bases aligning to TRBD1. The CDR3 runs to 13 residues. CDR1 is SNHLY and CDR2 is FYNNEI in the germline V gene. Unmatched junction bases numbered 2, after V lost 8 bases and J lost 4 bases. CDR3 loop: CASEDRGPDTQYF. As DNA, the CDR3 is TGTGCCAGCGAGGACAGGGGGCCAGATACGCAGTATTTT.

There are many counts of this clonotype. The gene calls are TRBV7-2 and TRBJ1-5; tentative D call: TRBD1 (5 bases). The V gene lost 4 bases and the J gene lost 0 bases, with 7 bases spanning the gap. Germline V gives CDR1 SGHTA, CDR2 FQGNSA. This CDR3 contains 14 residues. CDR3 region: CASSSTVSNQPQHF. In DNA, the CDR3 is TGTGCCAGCAGCTCGACAGTTAGCAATCAGCCCCAGCATTTT.

This chain connects TRBV6-8 to TRBJ2-1, with 13 bases aligning to TRBD2. The germline V gene encodes CDR1 MNHGY and CDR2 SAAAGT. V trimming: 7 bases; J trimming: 0 bases; junction bases outside the gene matches: 15. CDR3 length equals 20 residues. CDR3 protein: CASILLAGGPSESSYNEQFF. The DNA for the CDR3 is TGTGCCAGCATCTTACTAGCGGGAGGGCCGTCTGAAAGCTCCTACAATGAGCAGTTCTTC.